A single TCR beta chain is shown here with its context. This specimen comes from a study of shared clonotypes between healthy human individuals. Method: immunoSEQ multiplex PCR; TCRdb's copy keeps in-frame clones and lacks some. In the table there are around 1.1 million clones, around 78% of which are singletons. The germline V and J ends were trimmed by 1 base and 1 base, with 5 bases remaining between them. The CDR3 totals 15 residues. Germline CDR1 SEHNR, CDR2 FQNEAQ (reference sequence). The TCR comes from a man between 18 and 35 years old in good health. Some clones in this sample may be carry-over from other donors' samples. This sequence joins TRBV7-9 and TRBJ2-6, with D unclear. Sequencing used memory CD4+ T cells from PBMCs. Specified subset: CD45RA-negative fraction. CDR3 loop: CASSLVGSGANVLTF. DNA of the CDR3: TGTGCCAGCAGCTTAGTGGGGTCTGGGGCCAACGTCCTGACTTTC. Filled out from reference TRBV7-9 and TRBJ2-6, the complete variable domain reads DTGVSQNPRHKITKRGQNVTFRCDPISEHNRLYWYRQTLGQGPEFLTYFQNEAQLEKSRLLSDRFSAERPKGSFSTLEIQRTEQGDSAMYLCASSLVGSGANVLTFGAGSRLTVL.